The following is a TCR beta chain sequence with its context. The protocol was immunoSEQ multiplex PCR, while the TCRdb copy is restricted to in-frame clones and leaves out a portion. The sample lists under 200,000 clones, more than 75% seen once, with roughly 26% in the top ten. This entry comes from a study of T cell responses to AZD1222 COVID-19 vaccine. The CDR3 loop spans 15 amino acids. Per germline, CDR1 SGHAT and CDR2 FQDESV (reference sequence). Trimming left V 3 bases short and J 1 base short, with 12 bases between. This TCR was sampled from an adult who received the AZD1222 COVID-19 vaccine. The chain uses TRBV11-1 and TRBJ2-5; a possible D gene is TRBD2 (6 bases). The source was peripheral blood, collected 28 days after the second AZD1222 dose. Written as DNA, the CDR3 is TGTGCCAGCAGCTTTTTAGCGGACCCCCAAGAGACCCAGTACTTC. This encodes CASSFLADPQETQYF.